This entry lists 14 T cell receptor beta chains sequenced from one sample in a study of regulatory T cells in long-lasting Graves disease. iRepertoire HTBI primers and Arm-PCR of CDR3 regions built TCR beta libraries. MiXCR, run by TCRdb on the multiplex PCR reads, gives a single entry per CDR3 protein. The data contain fewer than 500,000 distinct CDR3 sequences, around 15% of them seen just once; the ten biggest clones take up 9.5% to 15%. Sample time point: newly diagnosed GD, antithyroid drugs for less than 3 months. Making the TCR library involved RNA that had been extracted from PBMCs. A further study also used this sample, focusing on T cells in Graves' hyperthyroidism and ophthalmopathy.

Sequenced material: peripheral blood mononuclear cells (PBMCs), taken at new diagnosis, from a patient treated with antithyroid drugs. The source of these receptors is a man in his forties with Graves disease.

The rearrangement uses TRBV28 and TRBJ2-1; 10 positions match TRBD1. The CDR3 spans 16 residues. Germline CDR1 is MDHEN and CDR2 is SYDVKM. Trimming removed 6 bases from V and 1 base from J; junction bases left unmatched: 6. CDR3 in amino acids: CASSRPGQGSYNEQFF. The CDR3 nucleotides are TGTGCCAGCAGCCGACCGGGACAGGGGTCCTACAATGAGCAGTTCTTC. The whole variable domain, remainder taken from reference TRBV28 and TRBJ2-1, is DVKVTQSSRYLVKRTGEKVFLECVQDMDHENMFWYRQDPGLGLRLIYFSYDVKMKEKGDIPEGYSVSREKKERFSLILESASTNQTSMYLCASSRPGQGSYNEQFFGPGTRLTVL.

The rearrangement joins TRBV2 to TRBJ2-3; a weak D match, TRBD2 (5 bases). This CDR3 region has 13 residues. Per the germline V gene, CDR1 is SNHLY and CDR2 is FYNNEI. Between the trimmed V and J ends, which lost 8 bases and 3 bases, there was a span of 12 bases. This CDR3 reads CASFPRDTDTQYF. The CDR3 nucleotides read TGTGCCAGCTTTCCGAGGGATACAGATACGCAGTATTTT. Full variable domain (remainder filled in from reference TRBV2 and TRBJ2-3): EPEVTQTPSHQVTQMGQEVILRCVPISNHLYFYWYRQILGQKVEFLVSFYNNEISEKSEIFDDQFSVERPDGSNFTLKIRSTKLEDSAMYFCASFPRDTDTQYFGPGTRLTVL.

The V and J genes are TRBV27 and TRBJ1-3; no definite D call. CDR3 size: 15 residues. Per the germline V gene, CDR1 is MNHEY and CDR2 is SMNVEV (reference sequence). Trimming removed 1 base at V and 4 bases at J, with 11 bases between. For the CDR3, the DNA is TGTGCCAGCAGTTTATATTTTGCAGCCGGAAACACCATATATTTT. Its protein product is CASSLYFAAGNTIYF.

This clonotype was seen at least ten times. Its ends do not fully match the called genes, so a read error is possible. The CDR3: CASSLAANNEQFF. CDR3 nucleotides: TGTGCCAGCAGCTTAGCAGCCAACAATGAGCAGTTCTTC. The V call is TRBV12-3 or TRBV12-4, the J call TRBJ2-1; D is uncertain. The CDR3 sequence is 13 residues long.

The chain links TRBV2 to TRBJ2-1; 11 bases are a match to TRBD2. The CDR3 has 20 amino acids. Germline assignment: CDR1 SNHLY and CDR2 FYNNEI. With V trimmed by 6 bases and J by 5 bases, 21 bases remained unmatched. CDR3: CASRKGLAGGGGNVDNEQFF. CDR3 bases: TGTGCCAGCAGGAAGGGCCTAGCGGGAGGAGGTGGGAACGTGGACAATGAGCAGTTCTTC.

In its sample, this clonotype was seen many times. At one boundary the junction diverges from the germline segment, which might be a read error. This chain links TRBV5-1 with TRBJ2-5, with D uncertain. The CDR3 is 12 residues long. CDR1 and CDR2 (germline): SGHRS, YFSETQ. The CDR3 protein is CASSLDGETQYF. The CDR3 bases are TGTGCCAGCAGCTTGGACGGAGAGACCCAGTACTTC.

This clonotype was seen only a few times. The gene calls are TRBV7-8 and TRBJ1-2; 11 bases line up with TRBD1. CDR3 length: 15 amino acids. V gave up 1 base and J gave up 8 bases; unmatched junction bases: 6. Germline V gene data show CDR1 as SGHVS and CDR2 as FQNEAQ. CDR3 in amino acids: CASSLDPGTGGGYTF. Written as DNA, the CDR3 is TGTGCCAGCAGCTTAGATCCAGGGACAGGGGGAGGCTACACCTTC.

The sample holds many counts of this clonotype. The chain joins TRBV28 to TRBJ2-1; D is undetermined. V lost 6 bases to trimming and J lost 6 bases, with 15 bases between them. This CDR3 contains 14 residues. Germline V gene sequence: CDR1 MDHEN, CDR2 SYDVKM. The CDR3 DNA reads as TGTGCCAGCAGGATCCCTGGGCCCTCCAATGAGCAGTTCTTC. Translated: CASRIPGPSNEQFF.

This clonotype was seen a few times. The V call is TRBV9, the J call TRBJ2-1; D is undetermined. V lost 0 bases and J lost 1, with 11 bases in between. The CDR3 contains 16 residues. The germline V gene encodes CDR1 SGDLS and CDR2 YYNGEE. The DNA of the CDR3 is TGTGCCAGCAGCGTAGCGTTGATGGTATCCTACAATGAGCAGTTCTTC. Translation: CASSVALMVSYNEQFF.

This clonotype was detected many times. V and J are TRBV28 and TRBJ1-5; tentatively, D is TRBD1 (6 bases). Looked up from germline, CDR1 is MDHEN and CDR2 is SYDVKM. The CDR3 loop spans 15 amino acids. V was trimmed by 6 bases and J by 2 bases, leaving 14 bases between them. The chain's CDR3 is CASSLTGSGNQPQHF. DNA of the CDR3: TGTGCCAGCAGCTTAACAGGGTCGGGCAATCAGCCCCAGCATTTT.

The chain employs TRBV19 and TRBJ2-1, with TRBD2 matching over 8 bases. CDR1 and CDR2 (germline): LNHDA, SQIVND (reference sequence). This CDR3 has 15 residues. Germline trimming cut 3 bases from V and 6 bases from J; bases unmatched to any gene: 7. DNA of the CDR3: TGTGCCAGTAGTATTCTTAGCGGGGAGGGCAATGAGCAGTTCTTC. Residues: CASSILSGEGNEQFF.

This clonotype was detected a few times. V is TRBV5-1 and J is TRBJ2-1, with TRBD2 matching 7 bases. The CDR3 is made up of 15 amino acids. The ends lost 4 bases at V and 2 bases at J; junction bases unmatched: 6. Germline assignment: CDR1 SGHRS and CDR2 YFSETQ. CDR3 protein: CASSQRRGTYNEQFF. Here the CDR3 DNA reads TGCGCCAGCAGCCAGAGGCGGGGGACCTACAATGAGCAGTTCTTC.

This clonotype was found many times. The chain links TRBV24-1 to TRBJ1-5; 9 bases agree with TRBD1. V lost 7 bases to trimming and J lost 4 bases; unmatched junction nucleotides: 4. CDR3 length equals 14 residues. Germline lookup yields CDR1 KGHDR and CDR2 SFDVKD. CDR3 coding DNA: TGTGCCACCAGAGGGACAGGGTTTAATCAGCCCCAGCATTTT. Protein: CATRGTGFNQPQHF.

This clonotype showed up many times. The V gene is TRBV20-1, the J gene TRBJ2-7; maybe TRBD2 (5 bases). Germline values: CDR1 DFQATT, CDR2 SNEGSKA (reference sequence). The CDR3 runs 15 residues. V was cut by 3 bases and J by 2 bases, with 17 bases left in between. The DNA of the CDR3 is TGCAGTGCTAGGCGGGCTCAAGGGTTACCCTACGAGCAGTACTTC. Residues: CSARRAQGLPYEQYF.